Below, 12 T cell receptor beta chains from the same sample are listed, as sequenced in a study of post-analysis software for immune sequencing data. Points from the study as a whole: TRBV segments more frequent in patients than in controls numbered roughly 5 and included TRBV5-6, TRBV5-1 and TRBV20-1.

Included in the TCR beta cDNA libraries were unique molecular identifiers. TCRdb processed the PCR reads anew with MiXCR; each CDR3 protein has one entry. Of some 690,000 distinct CDR3 sequences in the sample, 25% to 30% were seen once. For these TCRs, the target antigens are not known. Material for sequencing was blood. Receptors were obtained from a girl between 5 and 17 years old with multiple sclerosis.

V gene TRBV10-3 combines with J gene TRBJ2-1; 10 positions match TRBD2. V shed 7 bases, J shed 9 bases, and the junction held 15 bases outside the gene matches. The CDR3 runs to 16 residues. Per germline, CDR1 ENHRY and CDR2 SYGVKD. The CDR3 sequence is CAIKARGSGRFTEQFF. The CDR3 coding sequence is TGTGCCATCAAGGCCAGGGGTAGCGGGAGGTTTACTGAGCAGTTCTTC.

This clonotype was detected many times. This rearrangement joins TRBV4-3 to TRBJ1-2; D remains ambiguous. Trimming took off 6 bases at V and 8 bases at J, with 25 bases between the two ends. The length of the CDR3 is 16 residues. Germline values: CDR1 LGHNA, CDR2 YSLEER. The CDR3 here is CASSRGEMDRIYGYTF. In DNA form, the CDR3 reads TGCGCCAGCAGTCGAGGTGAGATGGACCGCATTTACGGCTACACCTTC.

In its sample, this clonotype was seen a few times. The chain is built from TRBV7-8 and TRBJ2-1; TRBD2 matches 8 bases. The CDR3 is 18 residues long. CDR1 is SGHVS and CDR2 is FQNEAQ in the germline V gene. With V trimmed by 5 bases and J by 12 bases, 24 bases remained unmatched. The CDR3 nucleotides are TGTGCCAGCAGCAGAAAGGTCGGGTCGGGAGGGAACCCCGGAGTGCAGTTCTTC. This gives the protein CASSRKVGSGGNPGVQFF.

The rearrangement links TRBV4-3 to TRBJ2-3, with D possibly TRBD2 on 5 matching bases. V shed 3 bases and J shed 5 bases, with 21 bases lying between them. This CDR3 is 17 amino acids long. Germline loops: CDR1 LGHNA, CDR2 YSLEER. This CDR3 reads CASSHTPSTSRGDTQYF. The DNA of the CDR3 is TGCGCCAGCAGCCACACTCCAAGCACTTCACGGGGAGATACGCAGTATTTT.

The chain has TRBV23-1 and TRBJ2-4; TRBD1 matches at 7 bases. TRBV23-1 is treated as an ORF (open reading frame) with a function not yet certain. This CDR3 is 16 amino acids long. The V gene end was trimmed by 11 bases and the J gene end by 0 bases; junction bases not matched to a gene: 13. The CDR3 is CAGTNRGNLAKNIQYF. The CDR3 bases are TGCGCCGGCACCAACAGGGGAAACCTAGCCAAAAACATTCAGTACTTC.

This clonotype has just a few counts. The chain couples TRBV28 to TRBJ2-1; 8 bases fit TRBD1. This CDR3 is 15 amino acids long. V dropped 7 bases and J dropped 7; count of bases not matched to a gene: 12. The germline V gene has CDR1 MDHEN and CDR2 SYDVKM. The CDR3 nucleotides read TGTGCCAGCATCGAATCCCCCCGGGACAGGAATGAGCAGTTCTTC. Encoded protein: CASIESPRDRNEQFF. Combining the CDR3 with reference TRBV28 and TRBJ2-1 gives the whole variable domain DVKVTQSSRYLVKRTGEKVFLECVQDMDHENMFWYRQDPGLGLRLIYFSYDVKMKEKGDIPEGYSVSREKKERFSLILESASTNQTSMYLCASIESPRDRNEQFFGPGTRLTVL.

The chain links TRBV6-6 to TRBJ1-2; 7 bases fit TRBD1. This CDR3 is built from 14 residues. CDR1 and CDR2 from the germline V gene are MNHNY and SVGAGI (reference sequence). With V trimmed by 8 bases and J by 4 bases, 10 bases remained unmatched. CDR3 sequence: CASGLEGASYGYTF. DNA for the CDR3: TGTGCCAGCGGACTCGAGGGGGCATCCTATGGCTACACCTTC.

This chain connects TRBV15 to TRBJ2-4, with 7 bases aligning to TRBD1. The V and J ends lost 3 bases and 1 base, in that order; junction bases with no gene match: 0. Germline V gene lookup returns CDR1 LNHNV and CDR2 YYDKDF (reference sequence). This CDR3 is built from 14 residues. The CDR3 bases are TGTGCCACCAGCAGGGACAGGGCCAAAAACATTCAGTACTTC. It encodes CATSRDRAKNIQYF.

At least ten counts were recorded for this clonotype. V gene TRBV29-1 combines with J gene TRBJ1-2, with a possible D match to TRBD1 (5 bases). The CDR3 totals 13 residues. Deletions cut 3 bases from V and 4 bases from J, with 12 bases between. From germline, CDR1 is SQVTM and CDR2 ANQGSEA. The CDR3 here is CSVDTQGGYGYTF. CDR3 coding DNA: TGCAGCGTTGATACGCAGGGCGGCTATGGCTACACCTTC.

This clonotype was counted only a few times. V is TRBV7-2 and J is TRBJ2-3, with D possibly being TRBD1 or TRBD2 (5 bases each). V shed 4 bases and J shed 0 bases, with 14 bases lying between them. The CDR3 spans 16 residues. Per the germline V gene, CDR1 is SGHTA and CDR2 is FQGNSA. CDR3 nucleotides: TGTGCCAGCAGCTCCTCGAGGGGTGCTAGCACAGATACGCAGTATTTT. It translates to CASSSSRGASTDTQYF.

The chain carries TRBV6-2 or TRBV6-3 and TRBJ1-2; unclear D gene. Germline V gene sequence: CDR1 MNHEY, CDR2 SVGEGT. The germline V and J ends were trimmed by 2 bases and 2 bases, with 12 bases remaining between them. The CDR3 covers 15 residues. CDR3 in amino acids: CASSYGRRGNYGYTF. The CDR3 DNA sequence: TGTGCCAGCAGTTACGGACGGCGGGGAAACTATGGCTACACCTTC.

The chain has TRBV13 and TRBJ2-7; weak D call: TRBD2 (5 bases). The CDR3 spans 15 residues. V dropped 3 bases and J dropped 0 bases, with 12 bases sitting between them. The germline gives CDR1 PRHDT, CDR2 FYEKMQ (reference sequence). CDR3 nucleotide sequence: TGTGCCAGCAGCTTTAACGGCGGGTCCTCCTACGAGCAGTACTTC. Its translation is CASSFNGGSSYEQYF.